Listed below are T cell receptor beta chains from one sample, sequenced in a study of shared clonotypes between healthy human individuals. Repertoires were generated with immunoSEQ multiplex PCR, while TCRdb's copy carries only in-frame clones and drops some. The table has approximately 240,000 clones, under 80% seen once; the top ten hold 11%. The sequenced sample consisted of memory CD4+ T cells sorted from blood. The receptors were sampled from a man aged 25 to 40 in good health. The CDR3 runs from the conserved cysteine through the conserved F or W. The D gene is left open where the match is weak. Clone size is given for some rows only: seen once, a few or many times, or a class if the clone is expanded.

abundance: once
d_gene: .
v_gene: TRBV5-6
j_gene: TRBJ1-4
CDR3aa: CASSFFSGTAEEKLFF
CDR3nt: TGTGCCAGCAGCTTCTTTTCGGGGACGGCGGAGGAAAAACTGTTTTTT

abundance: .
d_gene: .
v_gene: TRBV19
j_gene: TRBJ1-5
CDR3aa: CATRGTGNQPQHF
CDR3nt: TGTGCCACTAGGGGGACCGGCAATCAGCCCCAGCATTTT

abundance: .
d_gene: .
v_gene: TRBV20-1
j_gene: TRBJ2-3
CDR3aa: CSAQPTDTQYF
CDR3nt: TGCAGTGCTCAACCTACAGATACGCAGTATTTT

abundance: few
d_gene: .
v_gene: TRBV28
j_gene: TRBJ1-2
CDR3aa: CASSSRTKRYTF
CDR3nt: TGTGCCAGCAGTTCCCGGACCAAGCGCTACACCTTC

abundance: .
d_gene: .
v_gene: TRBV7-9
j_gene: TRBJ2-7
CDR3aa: CASSFGDGYEQYF
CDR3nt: TGTGCCAGCAGCTTCGGGGACGGCTACGAGCAGTACTTC

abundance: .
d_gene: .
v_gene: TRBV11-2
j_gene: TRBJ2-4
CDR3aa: CASSQGARTKNIQYF
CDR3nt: TGTGCCAGCAGCCAAGGGGCGCGTACCAAAAACATTCAGTACTTC

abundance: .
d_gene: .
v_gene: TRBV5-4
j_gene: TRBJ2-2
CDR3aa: CASSPLQGLDTGELFF
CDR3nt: TGTGCCAGCAGCCCCCTACAGGGCCTGGACACCGGGGAGCTGTTTTTT

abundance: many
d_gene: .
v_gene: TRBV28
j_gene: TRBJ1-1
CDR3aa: CASSLPTEAFF
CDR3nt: TGTGCCAGCAGTTTACCTACTGAAGCTTTCTTT

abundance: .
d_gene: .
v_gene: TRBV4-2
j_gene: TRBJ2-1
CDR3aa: CASSPEGTRGYNEQFF
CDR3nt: TGTGCCAGCAGCCCCGAAGGCACAAGGGGCTACAATGAGCAGTTCTTC

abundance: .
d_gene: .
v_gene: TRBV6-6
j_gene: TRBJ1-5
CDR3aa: CASSPIMEAASPQHF
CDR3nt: TGTGCCAGCAGTCCGATAATGGAGGCCGCCTCGCCCCAGCATTTT

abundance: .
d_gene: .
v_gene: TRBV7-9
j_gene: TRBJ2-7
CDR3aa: CASSPGRGRAYEQYF
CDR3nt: TGTGCCAGCAGCCCTGGACGGGGTCGAGCCTACGAGCAGTACTTC

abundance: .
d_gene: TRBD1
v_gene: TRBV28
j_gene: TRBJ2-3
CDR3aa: CASTPTGSSTDTQYF
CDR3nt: TGTGCCAGCACCCCGACAGGGTCTAGCACAGATACGCAGTATTTT

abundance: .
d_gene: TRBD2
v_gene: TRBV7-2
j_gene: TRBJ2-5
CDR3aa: CASSLTSGSETQYF
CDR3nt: TGTGCCAGCAGCTTAACTAGCGGGAGTGAGACCCAGTACTTC

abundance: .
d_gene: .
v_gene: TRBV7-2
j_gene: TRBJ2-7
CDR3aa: CASSPGPGAQQYF
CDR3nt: TGTGCCAGCAGCCCGGGACCGGGGGCGCAGCAGTACTTC

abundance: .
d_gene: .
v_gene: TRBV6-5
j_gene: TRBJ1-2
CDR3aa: CASSANSYGYTF
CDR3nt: TGTGCCAGCAGTGCAAACAGCTATGGCTACACCTTC

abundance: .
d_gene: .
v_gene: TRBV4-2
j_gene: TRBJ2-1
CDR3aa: CASSQGPSSYNEQFF
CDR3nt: TGTGCCAGCAGCCAGGGCCCTAGCTCCTACAATGAGCAGTTCTTC

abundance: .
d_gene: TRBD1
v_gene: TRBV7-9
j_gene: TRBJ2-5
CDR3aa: CASSLFKQGRQETQYF
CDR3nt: TGTGCCAGCAGCTTATTCAAACAGGGGAGACAAGAGACCCAGTACTTC

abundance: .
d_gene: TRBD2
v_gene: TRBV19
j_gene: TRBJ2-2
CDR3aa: CASSMTEREGTGELFF
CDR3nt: TGTGCCAGTAGTATGACCGAGCGGGAAGGTACCGGGGAGCTGTTTTTT

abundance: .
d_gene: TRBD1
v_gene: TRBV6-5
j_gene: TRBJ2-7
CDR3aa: CASSPTGTGQWEQYF
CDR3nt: TGTGCCAGCAGTCCTACCGGGACAGGCCAGTGGGAGCAGTACTTC

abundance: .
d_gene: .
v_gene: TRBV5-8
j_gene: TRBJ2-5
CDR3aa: CASSLQSRETQYF
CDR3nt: TGTGCCAGCAGCTTGCAGAGTCGGGAGACCCAGTACTTC

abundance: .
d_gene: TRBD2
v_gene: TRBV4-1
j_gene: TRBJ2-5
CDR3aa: CASSPTAGGIPQETQYF
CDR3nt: TGCGCCAGCAGCCCTACGGCGGGAGGGATACCCCAAGAGACCCAGTACTTC

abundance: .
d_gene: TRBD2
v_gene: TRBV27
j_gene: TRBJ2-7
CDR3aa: CASSPVAGGSYEQYF
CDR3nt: TGTGCCAGCAGTCCCGTAGCGGGAGGCTCCTACGAGCAGTACTTC

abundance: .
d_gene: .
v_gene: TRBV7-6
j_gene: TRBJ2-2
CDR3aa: CASSLALGLNTGELFF
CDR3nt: TGTGCCAGCAGCTTAGCATTGGGACTTAACACCGGGGAGCTGTTTTTT

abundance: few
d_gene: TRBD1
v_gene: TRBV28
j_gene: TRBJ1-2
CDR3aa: CASSSTGGRGYTF
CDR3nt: TGTGCCAGCAGTTCCACAGGGGGCAGAGGCTACACCTTC

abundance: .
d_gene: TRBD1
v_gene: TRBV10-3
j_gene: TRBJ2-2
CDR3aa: CAISPQGASSGELFF
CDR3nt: TGTGCCATCAGTCCTCAGGGGGCGTCGTCCGGGGAGCTGTTTTTT

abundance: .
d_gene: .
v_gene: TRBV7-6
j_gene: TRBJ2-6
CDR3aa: CASSLTSRSGANVLTF
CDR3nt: TGTGCCAGCAGCTTAACGAGTAGATCTGGGGCCAACGTCCTGACTTTC

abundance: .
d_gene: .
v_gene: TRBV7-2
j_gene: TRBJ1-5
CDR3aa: CASSLEQNQPQHF
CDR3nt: TGTGCCAGCAGCTTAGAACAGAATCAGCCCCAGCATTTT

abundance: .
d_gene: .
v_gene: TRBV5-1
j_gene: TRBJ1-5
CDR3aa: CASSPETGRNQPQHF
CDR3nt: TGCGCCAGCAGCCCGGAAACAGGGCGCAATCAGCCCCAGCATTTT

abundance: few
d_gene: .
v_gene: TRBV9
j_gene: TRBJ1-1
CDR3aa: CASSVGNGATEAFF
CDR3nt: TGTGCCAGCAGCGTAGGTAACGGGGCCACTGAAGCTTTCTTT

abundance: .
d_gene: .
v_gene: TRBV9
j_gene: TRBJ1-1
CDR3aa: CASSAGDTRIVRAFF
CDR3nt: TGTGCCAGCAGCGCGGGGGACACCAGAATTGTGCGAGCTTTCTTT

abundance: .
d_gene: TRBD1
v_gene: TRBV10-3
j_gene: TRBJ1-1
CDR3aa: CAISEGGQSNTEAFF
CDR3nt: TGTGCCATCAGTGAGGGGGGACAGTCGAACACTGAAGCTTTCTTT

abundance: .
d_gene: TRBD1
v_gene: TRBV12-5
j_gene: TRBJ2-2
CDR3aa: CASGPGQVGVTGELFF
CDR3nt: TGTGCTAGTGGTCCTGGACAGGTCGGTGTCACCGGGGAGCTGTTTTTT

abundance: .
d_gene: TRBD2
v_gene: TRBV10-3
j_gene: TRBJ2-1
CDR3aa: CAISAYSGSFNEQFF
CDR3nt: TGTGCCATCAGTGCCTATAGCGGGAGCTTTAATGAGCAGTTCTTC

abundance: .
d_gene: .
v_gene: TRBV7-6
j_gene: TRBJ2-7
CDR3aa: CASSLDPRASEQYF
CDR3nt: TGTGCCAGCAGCTTAGACCCTAGGGCCTCCGAGCAGTACTTC

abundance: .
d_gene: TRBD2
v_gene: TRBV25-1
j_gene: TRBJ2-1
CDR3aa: CASSYTGTRSDEQFF
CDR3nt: TGTGCCAGCAGTTATACCGGGACTAGGTCAGATGAGCAGTTCTTC